This T cell receptor beta chain was sequenced in a study of cytomegalovirus exposure and HLA in healthy donors. Germline V gives CDR1 MGHRA, CDR2 YSYEKL. The CDR3 has 13 residues. Trimming shortened V by 4 bases and J by 0 bases, and 6 bases separated the two germline ends. Primers for the PCR totalled 60 Vbeta and 13 Jbeta. Using immunoSEQ multiplex PCR, the repertoire was profiled, and TCRdb retains in-frame clones only, with some absent. The table has 95,000 to 100,000 clones, approximately 83% seen once. V gene TRBV4-1 combines with J gene TRBJ1-1, with no clear D. Sequenced: PBMCs. This receptor was identified in a female donor in good health and CMV-seropositive. CDR3 sequence (DNA): TGCGCCAGCAGCCCGACTCTGAACACTGAAGCTTTCTTT. As protein: CASSPTLNTEAFF.